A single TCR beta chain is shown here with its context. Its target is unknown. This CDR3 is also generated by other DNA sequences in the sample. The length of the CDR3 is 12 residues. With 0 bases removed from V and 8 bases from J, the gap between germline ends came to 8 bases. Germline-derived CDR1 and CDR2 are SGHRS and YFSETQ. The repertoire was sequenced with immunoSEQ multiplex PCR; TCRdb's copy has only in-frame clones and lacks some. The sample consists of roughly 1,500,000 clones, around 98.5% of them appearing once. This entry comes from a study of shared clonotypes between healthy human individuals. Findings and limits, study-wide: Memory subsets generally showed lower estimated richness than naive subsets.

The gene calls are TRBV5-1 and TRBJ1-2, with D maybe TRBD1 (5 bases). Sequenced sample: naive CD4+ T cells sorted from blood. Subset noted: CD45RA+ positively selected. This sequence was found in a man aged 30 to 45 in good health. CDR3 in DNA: TGCGCCAGCAGCTTGGGCAGGGACGGCTACACCTTC. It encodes CASSLGRDGYTF.